The rows below give T cell receptor beta chains drawn from one sample of a study of identical twins. MiXCR was run by TCRdb on the 5' RACE reads, yielding one entry per CDR3 protein. The repertoire holds about 100,000 distinct CDR3 sequences, around 5.5% seen once, with approximately 12% in the top ten. Sequencing was performed on memory T cells sorted from blood. The receptors were gathered from a woman between 45 and 65 years old in good health. CDR3s include the opening cysteine and the closing phenylalanine or tryptophan. The order of the fields is J gene, V gene, D gene, clone size, CDR3 DNA, CDR3 protein. The D gene is left open where the match is weak. Expanded clones are given a class, and other clones once, few, many or no size at all.

>TRBJ2-7|TRBV5-6|TRBD2|many
TGTGCCAGCAGCCCTAGCGGGAGTCCCTTCGAGCAGTACTTC
CASSPSGSPFEQYF
>TRBJ2-1|TRBV11-1|.|many
TGTGCCAGCAGCTTAGAACTCCAGCAGTTCTTC
CASSLELQQFF
>TRBJ2-2|TRBV3-1|.|.
TGTGCCAGCAGCTCGCCGGGACCCCCTTTCCTACACACCGGGGAGCTGTTTTTT
CASSSPGPPFLHTGELFF
>TRBJ1-4|TRBV7-2|.|few
TGTGCCAGCCATGGAACTAATGAAAAACTGTTTTTT
CASHGTNEKLFF
>TRBJ2-2|TRBV11-3|TRBD2|many
TGTGCCAGCAGCTTAGGGGTAGCGGGAGTACCCGGGGAGCTGTTTTTT
CASSLGVAGVPGELFF
>TRBJ1-1|TRBV29-1|TRBD1|few
TGCAGCGGGTCACAGGGGGGCACTGAAGCTTTCTTT
CSGSQGGTEAFF
>TRBJ2-1|TRBV2|.|few
TGTGCCAGCAGTGAACAACCGGACACCAATGAGCAGTTCTTC
CASSEQPDTNEQFF
>TRBJ1-1|TRBV7-6|.|many
TGTGCCAGCAGCTTAGTTTCTCAGGTTAGGGGTGAAGCTTTCTTT
CASSLVSQVRGEAFF
>TRBJ1-5|TRBV3-1|.|few
TGTGCCAGCAGCCAAAGGACGGGTAGCAATCAGCCCCAGCATTTT
CASSQRTGSNQPQHF
>TRBJ2-1|TRBV3-1|.|.
TGTGCCAGCAGCCAAGTAATCCAGCATGAGCAGTTCTTC
CASSQVIQHEQFF
>TRBJ2-2|TRBV12-3/TRBV12-4|.|.
TGTGCCAGCAGTTCAACGGAGCTGTTTTTT
CASSSTELFF
>TRBJ1-2|TRBV7-8|.|many
TGTGCCACCCAGGACAGATTATTTGGCTACACCTTC
CATQDRLFGYTF
>TRBJ2-4|TRBV6-6|.|once
TGTGCCAGCAGTCCAGTCCGAGCGGGCGGAGTCAAAAACATTCAGTACTTC
CASSPVRAGGVKNIQYF
>TRBJ2-3|TRBV3-1|.|many
TGTGCCAGCAGCCAAGACGGCCTTACAGCAGATACGCAGTATTTT
CASSQDGLTADTQYF
>TRBJ2-7|TRBV2|.|.
TGTGCCAGCCTAAAGGGCTACGAGCAGTACTTC
CASLKGYEQYF
>TRBJ2-4|TRBV3-1|.|few
TGTGCCAGCAGCCATGGCACCCCAAGGTTAGCCAAAAACATTCAGTACTTC
CASSHGTPRLAKNIQYF
>TRBJ2-1|TRBV27|TRBD2|.
TGTGCCAGCAGCGCTCGGGGGAGCGGGGGGTACAATGAGCAGTTCTTC
CASSARGSGGYNEQFF
>TRBJ2-7|TRBV5-1|TRBD2|many
TGCGCCAGCAGCAGGACAGGGGGCAAGGGACTAGCGGGGGACTCCTACGAGCAGTACTTC
CASSRTGGKGLAGDSYEQYF
>TRBJ2-3|TRBV10-3|.|many
TGTGCCATCAGTGGTGGCAGCACAGATACGCAGTATTTT
CAISGGSTDTQYF
>TRBJ2-1|TRBV12-3/TRBV12-4|TRBD2|many
TGTGCCAGCAGTCTCGCCGGGACTAGAGTCGGAAAAAATGAGCAGTTCTTC
CASSLAGTRVGKNEQFF
>TRBJ1-5|TRBV7-8|.|many
TGTGCCAGCAGCCCACACCCGGGGGTTAGCAATCAGCCCCAGCATTTT
CASSPHPGVSNQPQHF
>TRBJ1-5|TRBV21-1|.|.
TGTGCCAGCAGCAAAAGCCGGGACAGTAATCAGCCCCAGCATTTT
CASSKSRDSNQPQHF
>TRBJ2-5|TRBV9|TRBD2|.
TGTGCCAGCAGCGCCGGCCCGACTAGCGAAGAGACCCAGTACTTC
CASSAGPTSEETQYF
>TRBJ2-5|TRBV19|.|.
TGTGCCAGTAGCGGCCCCAGGGGAACGGGGACCCAGTACTTC
CASSGPRGTGTQYF
>TRBJ1-1|TRBV12-3/TRBV12-4|.|many
TGTGCCAGCAGTTTAGTTCCAAGGGGGTTTTCGAGTGAAGCTTTCTTT
CASSLVPRGFSSEAFF
>TRBJ1-6|TRBV12-3/TRBV12-4|.|.
TGTGCCAGCGGGAAGCTGAATAATTCACCCCTCCACTTT
CASGKLNNSPLHF
>TRBJ2-1|TRBV20-1|.|many
TGCAGTGCGAAAGAACTAGCCCTCCTAAACAATGAGCAGTTCTTC
CSAKELALLNNEQFF
>TRBJ2-1|TRBV20-1|.|many
TGCAGCGTGGATGGGGGGCCGGACAATGAGCAGTTCTTC
CSVDGGPDNEQFF
>TRBJ2-1|TRBV12-3/TRBV12-4|.|many
TGTGCCAGCAGGCGGGTGATCTCCTACAATGAGCAGTTCTTC
CASRRVISYNEQFF
>TRBJ2-1|TRBV12-3/TRBV12-4|TRBD2|many
TGTGCCAGCAGATCCACTAGCGGGAGGGCCAATGAGCAGTTCTTC
CASRSTSGRANEQFF
>TRBJ2-1|TRBV10-3|TRBD2|many
TGTGCCATCAACACTAGCGGGAGAACACGTGAGCAGTTCTTC
CAINTSGRTREQFF
>TRBJ2-4|TRBV10-3|.|many
TGTGCCATCAGTGAGTCGACGGGAAGTACCAAAAACATTCAGTACTTC
CAISESTGSTKNIQYF
>TRBJ2-2|TRBV6-5|TRBD2|.
TGTGCCAGCACTCTGAGCGGGGCGCACGCGAACACCGGGGAGCTGTTTTTT
CASTLSGAHANTGELFF
>TRBJ2-5|TRBV30|TRBD2|.
TGTGCCTGGAGGCCCACTAGCGGGCGCCCGGACTTC
CAWRPTSGRPDF
>TRBJ2-3|TRBV18|.|large
TGTGCCAGCTCACTACTCAACTGGGGATCCGGAGATACGCAGTATTTT
CASSLLNWGSGDTQYF
>TRBJ2-1|TRBV3-1|.|many
TGTGCCAGCAGCCAAGATGCTCGCAATGAGCAGTTCTTC
CASSQDARNEQFF
>TRBJ2-7|TRBV25-1|TRBD2|few
TGTGCCAGCAGTCTTCTAGCGGGAGGCGAGCAGTACTTC
CASSLLAGGEQYF
>TRBJ2-7|TRBV5-4|TRBD2|many
TGTGCCAGCAGTACCGGGACTAGCGGGAGGAGGTTCGGTGAGCAGTACTTC
CASSTGTSGRRFGEQYF
>TRBJ1-2|TRBV14|.|many
TGTGCCAGCAGCCATGATATGTCGGGACCCCTCCGGGGCTACACCTTC
CASSHDMSGPLRGYTF
>TRBJ1-2|TRBV6-1|.|many
TGTGCCAGCAGTGGACCGTCCGGCTACACCTTC
CASSGPSGYTF
>TRBJ2-1|TRBV3-1|TRBD2|many
TGTGCCAGCAGCCAAGACCTTTATGACGGGAGGGCTACGGATGAGCAGTTCTTC
CASSQDLYDGRATDEQFF
>TRBJ2-3|TRBV30|.|.
TGTGCCTGGAGTGGCGGAAGACAGGACACAGATACGCAGTATTTT
CAWSGGRQDTDTQYF
>TRBJ2-6|TRBV29-1|TRBD2|many
TGCAGCGTTAGGGGAGGGAGTACTGGGGCCAACGTCCTGACTTTC
CSVRGGSTGANVLTF
>TRBJ1-1|TRBV7-2|.|.
TGTGCCAGCAGCTTTGCGGCGGCTACTAACACTGAAGCTTTCTTT
CASSFAAATNTEAFF
>TRBJ2-5|TRBV2|TRBD2|few
TGTGCCAGCAATAGAGTAGCGGGAGCAGAGACCCAGTACTTC
CASNRVAGAETQYF
>TRBJ2-1|TRBV20-1|TRBD2|.
TGCAGTGCTAGAGTCCCCGGGACTAGCGATGAGCAGTTCTTC
CSARVPGTSDEQFF
>TRBJ1-3|TRBV7-9|.|many
TGTGCCAGCAGCCACAACCGGCTTTTTTTT
CASSHNRLFF
>TRBJ2-1|TRBV6-1|TRBD2|many
TGTGCCAGCAGTGCGTTGGCAGCTTCGGGGGGTGAGCAGTTCTTC
CASSALAASGGEQFF
>TRBJ2-5|TRBV13|.|many
TGTGCCAGCAGCTTTGAGAACATCCCTCAAGAGACCCAGTACTTC
CASSFENIPQETQYF
>TRBJ2-3|TRBV5-5|.|.
TGTGCCAGCAGCTTCTCCGCGGCCCCTAGAGCCACAGATACGCAGTATTTT
CASSFSAAPRATDTQYF
>TRBJ2-1|TRBV20-1|.|few
TGCAGTGCTAGGTCCCCCCTTAGCGATGAGCAGTTCTTC
CSARSPLSDEQFF
>TRBJ1-4|TRBV20-1|.|.
TGCAGTGCTAGAGATGTTATCGCCGACAAACTGTTTTTT
CSARDVIADKLFF
>TRBJ2-4|TRBV12-3/TRBV12-4|.|many
TGTGCCAGCAGTTTTTTAGATGGGGTTACCAAAAACATTCAGTACTTC
CASSFLDGVTKNIQYF
>TRBJ2-7|TRBV2|.|many
TGTGCCAGCAGACTGGACTACGAGCAGTACTTC
CASRLDYEQYF
>TRBJ2-1|TRBV19|.|.
TGTGCCAGTAGAAAATACAATGAGCAGTTCTTC
CASRKYNEQFF
>TRBJ2-5|TRBV5-1|.|many
TGCGCCAGCAGCACCCGCCCTCGGGAGACCCAGTACTTC
CASSTRPRETQYF
>TRBJ1-2|TRBV12-3/TRBV12-4|.|many
TGTGCCAGCAGTGACACCCTATATGGCTACACCTTC
CASSDTLYGYTF